The T cell receptor (beta chain) under discussion was sequenced for a study of lymphopenia after photon versus proton radiotherapy. Measured with immunoSEQ multiplex PCR; TCRdb has only the in-frame clones, and not every one. The data hold 26,000 or so clones, with around 82% observed a single time. The sample here was peripheral blood, taken from a patient treated with photon-based radiotherapy. The receptor was derived from a man in his forties or fifties with gastric cancer.

CDR3 residues: CASRHRDGYNEQFF. As DNA, the CDR3 is TGTGCCAGCAGGCACCGGGACGGGTACAATGAGCAGTTCTTC. The chain joins TRBV7-9 to TRBJ2-1; D is perhaps TRBD1 or TRBD2 (5 bases each). The CDR3 loop spans 14 amino acids. V was shortened by 6 bases and J by 4 bases, with 13 bases between the two germline ends. Per the germline V gene, CDR1 is SEHNR and CDR2 is FQNEAQ (reference sequence).